This T cell receptor beta chain was documented in a study of Ad26.COV2.S vaccination and SARS-CoV-2 variants. V trimming: 0 bases; J trimming: 4 bases; junction bases outside the gene matches: 9. CDR1 and CDR2 from the germline V gene are SEHNR and FQNEAQ (reference sequence). The CDR3 runs to 17 residues. Method: immunoSEQ multiplex PCR; TCRdb's copy keeps in-frame clones and lacks some. The sample shows about 680,000 clones, about 89% of them seen only once. Of note for this clone: Its target is not known.

Study outcomes and limitations: Researchers reported similar non-spike TCR breadth in vaccine and placebo recipients.

Treatment: over 15 received Ad26.COV2.S at low or high dose, single or two shots; roughly 5 received placebo; per-sample allocation not given. Following the first vaccine or placebo injection, samples were taken on day 63. The sequencing used peripheral blood, collected in a trial of Ad26.COV2.S vaccine versus placebo. The V call is TRBV7-9, the J call TRBJ2-3, with 8 bases aligning to TRBD1. This TCR was recovered from a person aged 18-65 years who received the Ad26.COV2.S COVID-19 vaccine or a placebo. The CDR3 here is CASSLALRQGAADTQYF. DNA for the CDR3: TGTGCCAGCAGCTTAGCGCTCCGGCAGGGGGCCGCAGATACGCAGTATTTT.